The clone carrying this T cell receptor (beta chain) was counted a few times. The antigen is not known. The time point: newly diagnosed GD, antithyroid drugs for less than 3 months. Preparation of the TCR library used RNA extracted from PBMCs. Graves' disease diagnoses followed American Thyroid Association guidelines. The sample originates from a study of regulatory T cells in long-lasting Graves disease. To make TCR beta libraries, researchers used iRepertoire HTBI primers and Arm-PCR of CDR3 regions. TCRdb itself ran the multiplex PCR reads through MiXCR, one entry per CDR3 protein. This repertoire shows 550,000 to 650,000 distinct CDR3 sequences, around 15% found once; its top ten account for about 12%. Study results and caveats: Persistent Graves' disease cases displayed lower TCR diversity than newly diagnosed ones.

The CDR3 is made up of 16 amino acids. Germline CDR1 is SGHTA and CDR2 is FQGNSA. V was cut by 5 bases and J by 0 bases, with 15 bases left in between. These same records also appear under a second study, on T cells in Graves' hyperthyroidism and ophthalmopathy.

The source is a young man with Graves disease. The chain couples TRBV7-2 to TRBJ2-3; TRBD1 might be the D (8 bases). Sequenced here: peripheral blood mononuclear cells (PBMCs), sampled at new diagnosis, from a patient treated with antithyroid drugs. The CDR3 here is CASSVYRGGSTDTQYF. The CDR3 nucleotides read TGTGCCAGCAGCGTCTACAGGGGGGGTAGCACAGATACGCAGTATTTT.